The 29 T cell receptor beta chains listed next were all sequenced from one sample in a study of spatial heterogeneity in lung cancer. Regarding time point: blood at routine non-recurrence follow-up after resection. Tumor, nontumor lung or frozen PBMC supplied whole RNA that was sequenced unsorted. TCRdb recomputed calls from the 5' RACE reads with MiXCR, one row per CDR3 protein. The repertoire consists of around 47,000 distinct CDR3 sequences, with less than 9.5% occurring once and the leading ten covering around 38%. The sequenced sample was PBMCs, obtained at follow-up. All receptors come from a female donor with early-stage non-small cell lung cancer.

This clonotype appeared a few times. The chain recombines TRBV10-3 with TRBJ2-7, with 10 positions matching TRBD1. Germline CDR1 reads ENHRY; CDR2 reads SYGVKD. The J segment lost 4 bases and the V segment lost 6 bases, leaving 3 bases of the junction unmatched. This CDR3 spans 13 amino acids. CDR3 residues: CAIRTGGPYEQYF. The CDR3 nucleotides are TGTGCCATCAGGACAGGGGGCCCGTACGAGCAGTACTTC.

This clonotype has a count of ten or more. The chain joins TRBV10-2 to TRBJ1-5; D is perhaps TRBD1 (6 bases). There are 17 residues in the CDR3. The germline V gene has CDR1 WSHSY and CDR2 SAAADI. The V gene lost 2 bases and the J gene lost 5 bases, with 19 bases spanning the gap. The CDR3 protein is CASSEPFTRGGDQPQHF. DNA for the CDR3: TGCGCCAGCAGTGAGCCCTTTACCCGAGGGGGGGATCAGCCCCAGCATTTT.

The chain has TRBV11-2 and TRBJ2-5; 9 nucleotides match TRBD2. The germline V gene encodes CDR1 SGHAT and CDR2 FQNNGV. The ends lost 5 bases at V and 5 bases at J; junction bases unmatched: 15. The CDR3 covers 17 residues. CDR3 DNA sequence: TGTGCCAGCAGCCCACGACTAGGTAGCGGGGGCCCGGAGACCCAGTACTTC. Amino acids: CASSPRLGSGGPETQYF.

This clonotype was found many times. The chain combines TRBV29-1 with TRBJ1-5, with 7 bases lining up with TRBD1. This CDR3 has 12 residues. The germline V gene has CDR1 SQVTM and CDR2 ANQGSEA. Trimming at V came to 6 bases and at J to 9 bases, leaving 8 bases not matched to a gene. CDR3 DNA sequence: TGCAGCGTCGGACAGGCTTCGGGGCCCCAGCATTTT. Translation: CSVGQASGPQHF.

This chain uses TRBV20-1 with TRBJ2-3, with no clear D. The CDR3 contains 11 residues. In germline, CDR1 is DFQATT, CDR2 SNEGSKA (reference sequence). V was pared by 4 bases and J by 5 bases, with 7 bases between. CDR3 coding DNA: TGCAGTGCTATACGAGAAGATACGCAGTATTTT. It yields the protein CSAIREDTQYF.

This clonotype was observed at least ten times. The chain combines TRBV4-2 with TRBJ2-1; tentative D call: TRBD2 (5 bases). Germline CDR1 is LGHNA and CDR2 is YNFKEQ. The CDR3 has 11 residues. The V end was cut by 1 base, the J end by 10 bases, with 5 bases between. The CDR3 is CASSQAGEQFF. The CDR3 nucleotides read TGTGCCAGCAGCCAAGCGGGGGAGCAGTTCTTC.

This clonotype showed up many times. CDR3 amino acids: CASSLTYNEQFF. DNA of the CDR3: TGTGCCAGCAGCCTGACCTACAATGAGCAGTTCTTC. This chain uses TRBV7-9 with TRBJ2-1; D unclear. The V end lost 5 bases, the J end lost 2 bases, and 4 bases lay between the germline ends. The CDR3 runs 12 residues. Germline V gene data show CDR1 as SEHNR and CDR2 as FQNEAQ (reference sequence).

This clonotype was seen just once. A much larger clone differs by one base, so this may be a read error. The J gene is TRBJ2-5, the V gene TRBV9; TRBD1 is a possible D gene (5 bases). CDR1 is SGDLS, CDR2 YYNGEE, per germline. This CDR3 is 16 amino acids long. The V and J ends lost 4 bases and 1 base respectively, with 17 bases between them. CDR3: CASSPGLGATQETQYF. The CDR3 DNA reads as TGTGCCAGCAGCCCAGGGCTAGGGGCGACCCAAGAGACCCAGTACTTC.

This clonotype was detected only a few times. This chain connects TRBV5-1 to TRBJ2-7; D gene ambiguous. V lost 6 bases, J lost 1 base, and 14 bases lay in between. The length of the CDR3 is 14 residues. Germline CDR1 and CDR2: SGHRS and YFSETQ. The CDR3 here is CASISDSTSYEQYF. The CDR3 DNA sequence: TGCGCCAGCATCTCCGATTCAACGTCCTACGAGCAGTACTTC.

The chain combines TRBV3-1 with TRBJ2-1, with 8 bases lining up with TRBD2. The CDR3 is 16 amino acids. V was clipped by 4 bases and J by 5 bases; unmatched bases: 10. Germline V gene sequence: CDR1 LGHDT, CDR2 YNNKEL (reference sequence). CDR3 DNA sequence: TGTGCCAGCAGCCGTTCCCTGACTAGCGCAGACAATGAGCAGTTCTTC. This encodes CASSRSLTSADNEQFF.

This clonotype was observed a few times. The chain carries TRBV18 and TRBJ1-1; D call uncertain. The CDR3 contains 12 residues. V gave up 5 bases and J gave up 4 bases, with 8 bases separating them. Germline V gene data show CDR1 as KGHSH and CDR2 as LQKENI. DNA of the CDR3: TGTGCCAGCTCAGCCGGTCTCACTGAAGCTTTCTTT. Translated, it gives CASSAGLTEAFF.

The chain is built from TRBV27 and TRBJ1-2; the D gene is possibly TRBD1 (6 bases). Between the trimmed V and J ends, which lost 6 bases and 8 bases, there was a span of 19 bases. The CDR3 has 14 amino acids. The germline gives CDR1 MNHEY, CDR2 SMNVEV (reference sequence). As DNA, the CDR3 is TGTGCCAGCAGCCATGACGGGGGCCTACAGGGCTACACCTTC. Protein sequence: CASSHDGGLQGYTF.

This clonotype was counted many times. This chain uses TRBV7-8 with TRBJ2-5; D perhaps matches TRBD2 (6 bases). The V end was cut by 6 bases, the J end by 5 bases, with 22 bases between. The CDR3 is 16 residues long. The germline gives CDR1 SGHVS, CDR2 FQNEAQ. CDR3 DNA sequence: TGTGCCAGCAGTTTCGAGAGTGGGCCGGGGGTGGAGACCCAGTACTTC. It yields the protein CASSFESGPGVETQYF.

This clonotype occurred many times. The V call is TRBV15, the J call TRBJ2-3, with D uncertain. This CDR3 is 15 amino acids long. The germline CDR1 and CDR2 sequences are LNHNV and YYDKDF (reference sequence). V gave up 6 bases and J gave up 4 bases, with 17 bases separating them. The CDR3 spells CATRALLEGADTQYF. As DNA, the CDR3 is TGTGCCACCAGAGCCCTCCTAGAAGGTGCAGATACGCAGTATTTT.

V is TRBV20-1 and J is TRBJ2-5, with unresolved D. With 1 base removed from V and 0 bases from J, the gap between germline ends came to 9 bases. Germline CDR1 DFQATT, CDR2 SNEGSKA (reference sequence). The CDR3 loop spans 14 amino acids. The DNA of the CDR3 is TGCAGTGCTAGAGGAGCAGAGTACCAAGAGACCCAGTACTTC. It yields the protein CSARGAEYQETQYF.

This clonotype was picked up a small number of times. This sequence joins TRBV7-8 and TRBJ1-5; D unclear. V dropped 1 base and J dropped 7 bases, with 11 bases sitting between them. The CDR3 contains 14 residues. The germline V gene encodes CDR1 SGHVS and CDR2 FQNEAQ. In DNA form, the CDR3 reads TGTGCCAGCAGCTTAGTTTCGGGTGGACAGCCCCAGCATTTT. Residues: CASSLVSGGQPQHF.

This clonotype was seen ten or more times. The chain is built from TRBV7-3 and TRBJ1-6; tentative D call: TRBD1 (6 bases). The germline gives CDR1 SGHTA, CDR2 FQGTGA. CDR3 length: 15 residues. V lost 0 bases and J lost 7, with 10 bases in between. The CDR3: CASSLTGGTNSPLHF. The CDR3 DNA follows: TGTGCCAGCAGCTTAACGGGGGGCACCAATTCACCCCTCCACTTT.

In its sample, this clonotype was seen many times. Written as DNA, the CDR3 is TGTGCCAGCAGCGGATCCGGGTCCCAATACGAGCAGTACTTC. It codes for CASSGSGSQYEQYF. J is TRBJ2-7 and V is TRBV13, with D unresolved. In germline, CDR1 is PRHDT, CDR2 FYEKMQ (reference sequence). V lost 5 bases and J 4 bases, leaving 15 bases between the germline ends. The CDR3 runs to 14 residues.

The table lists this clonotype with many counts. This sequence joins TRBV18 and TRBJ2-1; D is uncertain. Germline lookup yields CDR1 KGHSH and CDR2 LQKENI. Trimming pared 3 bases from V and 2 bases from J, leaving 11 bases between. This CDR3 is 15 amino acids long. The CDR3 nucleotides are TGTGCCAGCTCACCCCTGGGGAACACCTACAATGAGCAGTTCTTC. This sequence encodes CASSPLGNTYNEQFF.

This clonotype was found many times. The rearrangement joins TRBV13 to TRBJ1-2, with D tentatively TRBD1 (6 bases). Per germline, CDR1 PRHDT and CDR2 FYEKMQ (reference sequence). V lost 4 bases, J lost 7 bases, and 25 bases lay in between. The CDR3 has 17 residues. In DNA form, the CDR3 reads TGTGCCAGCAGCTCTGCCGGAGCGGCCTACAGGGTTCGTGGCTACACCTTC. Protein sequence: CASSSAGAAYRVRGYTF.

This clonotype was seen ten or more times. The rearrangement links TRBV6-5 to TRBJ2-5, with unresolved D. Deletions cut 2 bases from V and 2 bases from J, with 6 bases between. Germline V gene sequence: CDR1 MNHEY, CDR2 SVGAGI. This CDR3 region has 13 residues. CDR3 in amino acids: CASSYKLQETQYF. The CDR3 DNA follows: TGTGCCAGCAGTTACAAGCTTCAAGAGACCCAGTACTTC.

This clonotype appeared a few times. The chain carries TRBV29-1 and TRBJ1-1; 8 bases are shared with TRBD1. Germline assignment: CDR1 SQVTM and CDR2 ANQGSEA. The V gene end was trimmed by 6 bases and the J gene end by 5 bases; junction bases not matched to a gene: 8. CDR3 length: 13 amino acids. The CDR3 region is CSVATGGDTEAFF. Written as DNA, the CDR3 is TGCAGCGTGGCCACAGGGGGGGATACTGAAGCTTTCTTT.

The table lists this clonotype with many counts. V usage is TRBV28 and J usage is TRBJ2-3; the match to TRBD2 covers 8 bases. Germline V gives CDR1 MDHEN, CDR2 SYDVKM. The CDR3 contains 14 residues. V lost 5 bases, J lost 4 bases, and 5 bases stayed unmatched. CDR3: CASSRAGGADTQYF. The CDR3 DNA reads TGTGCCAGCAGTCGAGCCGGGGGGGCAGATACGCAGTATTTT.

This sequence joins TRBV5-6 and TRBJ2-1, with D perhaps being TRBD1 or TRBD2 (5 bases each). Deletions cut 1 base from V and 0 bases from J, with 11 bases between. CDR1 and CDR2 from the germline V gene are SGHDT and YYEEEE. This CDR3 is built from 16 residues. CDR3 sequence: CASSLTRGRSYNEQFF. CDR3 sequence (DNA): TGTGCCAGCAGCTTGACGAGGGGTCGCTCCTACAATGAGCAGTTCTTC.

The sample holds a few counts of this clonotype. V is TRBV12-3 or TRBV12-4 and J is TRBJ2-3; maybe TRBD2 (6 bases). This CDR3 comprises 11 residues. Trimming left V 8 bases short and J 4 bases short, with 7 bases between. CDR3 in DNA: TGTGCCAGCGGGGAGGCAGATACGCAGTATTTT. Translated: CASGEADTQYF.

About this clonotype: This may be a read error: a much more frequent sequence differs by one nucleotide. V gene TRBV28 combines with J gene TRBJ2-2; weak D call: TRBD1 (7 bases). This CDR3 has 15 residues. Germline V gene sequence: CDR1 MDHEN, CDR2 SYDVKM. CDR3 bases: TGTGCCAGCAGCTATCCAGGGGGGAAAACCGGGGAGCCGTTTTTT. Its protein is CASSYPGGKTGEPFF.

Ten or more counts support this clonotype. This sequence joins TRBV29-1 and TRBJ2-2; 7 bases map to TRBD1. The CDR3 has 14 amino acids. The germline V gene encodes CDR1 SQVTM and CDR2 ANQGSEA. The junction had 10 bases not matched to a gene; V was cut back by 7 bases and J by 5 bases. CDR3 sequence reads: CSAKGTVTTGELFF. DNA of the CDR3: TGCAGCGCCAAAGGGACAGTCACTACCGGGGAGCTGTTTTTT.

The rearrangement uses TRBV19 and TRBJ1-2, with unresolved D. This CDR3 has 12 residues. Germline CDR1 and CDR2: LNHDA and SQIVND (reference sequence). V was cut by 6 bases and J by 3 bases, with 8 bases left in between. In DNA form, the CDR3 reads TGTGCCAGTAGCACAAATTACTATGGCTACACCTTC. The encoded protein is CASSTNYYGYTF.

This clonotype occurred many times. This chain links TRBV12-3 or TRBV12-4 with TRBJ2-3, with D unresolved. V lost 4 bases and J lost 3, with 20 bases in between. The CDR3 is 17 residues long. The CDR3 is CASSSPLIGGKTDTQYF. As DNA, the CDR3 is TGTGCCAGCAGTTCCCCCCTCATTGGCGGCAAAACAGATACGCAGTATTTT.